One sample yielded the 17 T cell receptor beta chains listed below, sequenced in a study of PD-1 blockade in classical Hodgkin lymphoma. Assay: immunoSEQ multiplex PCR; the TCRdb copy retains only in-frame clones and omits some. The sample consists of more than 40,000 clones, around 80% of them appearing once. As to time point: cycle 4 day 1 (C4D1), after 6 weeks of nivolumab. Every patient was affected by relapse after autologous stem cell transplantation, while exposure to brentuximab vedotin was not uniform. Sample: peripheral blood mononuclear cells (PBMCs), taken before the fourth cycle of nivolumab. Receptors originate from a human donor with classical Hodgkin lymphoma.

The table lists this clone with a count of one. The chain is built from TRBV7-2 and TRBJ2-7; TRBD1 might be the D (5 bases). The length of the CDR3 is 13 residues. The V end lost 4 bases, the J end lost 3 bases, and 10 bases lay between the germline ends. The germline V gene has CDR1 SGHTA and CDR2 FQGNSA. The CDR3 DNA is TGTGCCAGCAGCTCGGACATAAGCTACGAGCAGTACTTC. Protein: CASSSDISYEQYF. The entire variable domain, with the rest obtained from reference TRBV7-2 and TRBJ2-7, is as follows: GAGVSQSPSNKVTEKGKDVELRCDPISGHTALYWYRQSLGQGLEFLIYFQGNSAPDKSGLPSDRFSAERTGGSVSTLTIQRTQQEDSAVYLCASSSDISYEQYFGPGTRLTVT.

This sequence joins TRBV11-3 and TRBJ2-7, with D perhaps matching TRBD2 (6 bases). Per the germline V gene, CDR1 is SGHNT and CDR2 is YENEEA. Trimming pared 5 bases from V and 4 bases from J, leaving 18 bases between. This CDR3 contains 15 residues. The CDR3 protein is CASSVQPGSLYEQYF. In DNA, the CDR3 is TGTGCCAGCAGCGTGCAGCCCGGGAGCCTATACGAGCAGTACTTC.

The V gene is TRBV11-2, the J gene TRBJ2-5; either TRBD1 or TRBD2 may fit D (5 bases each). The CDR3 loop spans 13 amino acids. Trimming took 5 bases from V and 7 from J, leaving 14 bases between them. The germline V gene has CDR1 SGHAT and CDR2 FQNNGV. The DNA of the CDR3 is TGTGCCAGCAGCCAAGACAGAGAGGGGACCCAGTACTTC. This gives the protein CASSQDREGTQYF.

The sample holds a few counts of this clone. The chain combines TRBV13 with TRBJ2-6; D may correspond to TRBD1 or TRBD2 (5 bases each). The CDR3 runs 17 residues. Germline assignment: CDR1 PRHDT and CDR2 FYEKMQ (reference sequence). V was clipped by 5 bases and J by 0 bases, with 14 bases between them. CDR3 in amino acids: CASSRTLGDSGANVLTF. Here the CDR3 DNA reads TGTGCCAGCAGCCGAACGTTGGGGGACTCTGGGGCCAACGTCCTGACTTTC.

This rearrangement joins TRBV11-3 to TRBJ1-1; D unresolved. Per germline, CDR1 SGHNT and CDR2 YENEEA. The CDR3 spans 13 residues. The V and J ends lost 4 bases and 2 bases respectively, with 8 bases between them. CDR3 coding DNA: TGTGCCAGCAGCTCCCAACCCAACACTGAAGCTTTCTTT. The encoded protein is CASSSQPNTEAFF.

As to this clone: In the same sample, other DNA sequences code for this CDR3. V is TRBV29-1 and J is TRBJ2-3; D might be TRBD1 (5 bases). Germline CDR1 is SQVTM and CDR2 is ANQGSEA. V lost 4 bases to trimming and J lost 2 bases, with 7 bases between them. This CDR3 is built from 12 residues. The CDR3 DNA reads TGCAGCGTTGGGGGCAACACAGATACGCAGTATTTT. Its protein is CSVGGNTDTQYF.

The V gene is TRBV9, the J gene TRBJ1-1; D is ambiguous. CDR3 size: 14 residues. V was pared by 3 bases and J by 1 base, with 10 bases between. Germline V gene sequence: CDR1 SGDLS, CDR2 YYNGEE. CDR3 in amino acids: CASSARQTNTEAFF. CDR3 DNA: TGTGCCAGCAGCGCCAGGCAGACGAACACTGAAGCTTTCTTT.

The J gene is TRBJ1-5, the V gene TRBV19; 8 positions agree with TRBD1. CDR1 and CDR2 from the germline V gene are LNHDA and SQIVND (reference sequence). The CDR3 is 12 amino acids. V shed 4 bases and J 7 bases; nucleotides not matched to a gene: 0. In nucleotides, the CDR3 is TGTGCCAGTAGTAACAGGGGGCAGCCCCAGCATTTT. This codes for CASSNRGQPQHF.

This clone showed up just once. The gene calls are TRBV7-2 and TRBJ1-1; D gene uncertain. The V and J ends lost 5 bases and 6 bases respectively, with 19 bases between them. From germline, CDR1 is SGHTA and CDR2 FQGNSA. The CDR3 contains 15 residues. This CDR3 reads CASSGRDLGKAEAFF. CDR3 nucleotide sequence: TGTGCCAGCAGCGGCCGGGATCTGGGGAAGGCTGAAGCTTTCTTT.

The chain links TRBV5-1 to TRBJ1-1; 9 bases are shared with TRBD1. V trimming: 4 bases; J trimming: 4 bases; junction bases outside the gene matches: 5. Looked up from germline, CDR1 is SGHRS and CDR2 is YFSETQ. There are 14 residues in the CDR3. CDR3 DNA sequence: TGCGCCAGCAGCGCAAGGACAGGGGCCACTGAAGCTTTCTTT. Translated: CASSARTGATEAFF. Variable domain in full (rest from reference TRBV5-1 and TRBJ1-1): KAGVTQTPRYLIKTRGQQVTLSCSPISGHRSVSWYQQTPGQGLQFLFEYFSETQRNKGNFPGRFSGRQFSNSRSEMNVSTLELGDSALYLCASSARTGATEAFFGQGTRLTVV.

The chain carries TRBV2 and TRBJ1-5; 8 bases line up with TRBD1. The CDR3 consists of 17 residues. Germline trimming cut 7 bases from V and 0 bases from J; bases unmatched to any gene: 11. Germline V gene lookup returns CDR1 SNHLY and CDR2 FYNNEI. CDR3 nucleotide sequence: TGTGCCAGCACCCGTGAGCAGGGGGCGAATAGCAATCAGCCCCAGCATTTT. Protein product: CASTREQGANSNQPQHF.

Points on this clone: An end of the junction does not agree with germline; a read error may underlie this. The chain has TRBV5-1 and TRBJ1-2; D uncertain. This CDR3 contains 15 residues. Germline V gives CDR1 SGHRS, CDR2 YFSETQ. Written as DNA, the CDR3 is TGCGCCAGCAGTTTGGATGGGGTGGATAACTATGGCTACACCTTC. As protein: CASSLDGVDNYGYTF.

DNA of the CDR3: TGTGCCAGCAGTCCTAGCGGGGGGTACACAGATACGCAGTATTTT. Its translation: CASSPSGGYTDTQYF. The gene calls are TRBV2 and TRBJ2-3; 11 positions agree with TRBD2. The CDR3 consists of 15 residues. The V gene's germline CDR1 is SNHLY and CDR2 FYNNEI. After removal of 5 bases from V and 2 bases from J, the junction contained 3 bases not matched to a gene.

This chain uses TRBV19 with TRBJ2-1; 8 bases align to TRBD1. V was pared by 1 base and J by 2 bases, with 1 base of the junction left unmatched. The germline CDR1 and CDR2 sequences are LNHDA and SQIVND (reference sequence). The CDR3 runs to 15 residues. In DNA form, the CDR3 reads TGTGCCAGTAGTATAGGACAGGGGCCCTACAATGAGCAGTTCTTC. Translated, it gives CASSIGQGPYNEQFF.

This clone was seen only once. The CDR3 protein is CASSPRAGAGELFF. CDR3 DNA: TGTGCCAGCAGCCCTAGAGCAGGGGCCGGGGAGCTGTTTTTT. The chain couples TRBV7-2 to TRBJ2-2; possible D gene TRBD1, 6 bases. The V end was cut by 5 bases, the J end by 6 bases, with 13 bases between. Germline V gene sequence: CDR1 SGHTA, CDR2 FQGNSA. There are 14 residues in the CDR3.

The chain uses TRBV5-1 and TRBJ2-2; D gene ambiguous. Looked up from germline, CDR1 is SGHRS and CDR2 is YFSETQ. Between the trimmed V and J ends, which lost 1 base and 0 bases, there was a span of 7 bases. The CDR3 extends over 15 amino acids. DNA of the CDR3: TGCGCCAGCAGCTTGAACTTCGCGAACACCGGGGAGCTGTTTTTT. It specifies CASSLNFANTGELFF.

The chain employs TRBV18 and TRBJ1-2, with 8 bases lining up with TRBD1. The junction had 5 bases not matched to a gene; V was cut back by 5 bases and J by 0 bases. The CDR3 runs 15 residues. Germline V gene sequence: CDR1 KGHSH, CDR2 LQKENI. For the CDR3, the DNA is TGTGCCAGCTCAGGACAGGGCGGGGCTAACTATGGCTACACCTTC. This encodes CASSGQGGANYGYTF. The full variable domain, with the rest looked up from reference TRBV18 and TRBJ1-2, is NAGVMQNPRHLVRRRGQEARLRCSPMKGHSHVYWYRQLPEEGLKFMVYLQKENIIDESGMPKERFSAEFPKEGPSILRIQQVVRGDSAAYFCASSGQGGANYGYTFGSGTRLTVV.